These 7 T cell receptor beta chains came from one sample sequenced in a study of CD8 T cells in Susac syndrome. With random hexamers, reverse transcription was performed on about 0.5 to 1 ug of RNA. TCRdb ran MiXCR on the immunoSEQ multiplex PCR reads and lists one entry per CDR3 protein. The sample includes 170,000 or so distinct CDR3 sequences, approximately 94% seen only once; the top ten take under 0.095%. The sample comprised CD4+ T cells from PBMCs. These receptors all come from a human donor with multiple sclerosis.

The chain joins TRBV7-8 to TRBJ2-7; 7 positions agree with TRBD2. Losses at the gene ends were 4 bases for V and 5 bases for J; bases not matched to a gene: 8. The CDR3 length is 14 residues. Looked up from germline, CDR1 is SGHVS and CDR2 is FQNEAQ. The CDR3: CASSSTSASNEQYF. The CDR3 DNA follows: TGTGCCAGCAGCTCTACTAGCGCTAGTAACGAGCAGTACTTC.

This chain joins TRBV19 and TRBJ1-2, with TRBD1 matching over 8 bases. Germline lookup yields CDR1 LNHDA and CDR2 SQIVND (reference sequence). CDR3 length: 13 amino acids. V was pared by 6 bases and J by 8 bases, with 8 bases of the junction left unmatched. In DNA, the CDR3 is TGTGCCAGTAGCCCGACAGGGGTAAGGGGCTACACCTTC. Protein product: CASSPTGVRGYTF. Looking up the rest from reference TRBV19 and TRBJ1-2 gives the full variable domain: DGGITQSPKYLFRKEGQNVTLSCEQNLNHDAMYWYRQDPGQGLRLIYYSQIVNDFQKGDIAEGYSVSREKKESFPLTVTSAQKNPTAFYLCASSPTGVRGYTFGSGTRLTVV.

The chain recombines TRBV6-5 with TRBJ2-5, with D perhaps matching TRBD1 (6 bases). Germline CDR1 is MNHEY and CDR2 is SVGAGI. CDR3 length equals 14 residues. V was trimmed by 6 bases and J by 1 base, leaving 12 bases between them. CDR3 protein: CASRSGQRQETQYF. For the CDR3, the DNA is TGTGCCAGCAGATCCGGACAGCGCCAAGAGACCCAGTACTTC.

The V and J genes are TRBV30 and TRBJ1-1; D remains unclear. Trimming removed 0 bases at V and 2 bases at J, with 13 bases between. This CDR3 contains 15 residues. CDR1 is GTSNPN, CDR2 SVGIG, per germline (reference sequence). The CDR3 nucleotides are TGTGCCTGGAGTGTGAAGATAGCTAGCAACACTGAAGCTTTCTTT. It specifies CAWSVKIASNTEAFF. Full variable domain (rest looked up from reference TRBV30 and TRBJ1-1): SQTIHQWPATLVQPVGSPLSLECTVEGTSNPNLYWYRQAAGRGLQLLFYSVGIGQISSEVPQNLSASRPQDRQFILSSKKLLLSDSGFYLCAWSVKIASNTEAFFGQGTRLTVV.

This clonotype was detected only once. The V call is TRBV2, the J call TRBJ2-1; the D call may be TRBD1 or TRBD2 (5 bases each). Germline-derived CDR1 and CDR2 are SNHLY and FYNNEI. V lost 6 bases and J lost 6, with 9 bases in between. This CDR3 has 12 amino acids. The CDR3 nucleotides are TGTGCCAGCAGGGGGGAGACCAATGAGCAGTTCTTC. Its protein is CASRGETNEQFF.

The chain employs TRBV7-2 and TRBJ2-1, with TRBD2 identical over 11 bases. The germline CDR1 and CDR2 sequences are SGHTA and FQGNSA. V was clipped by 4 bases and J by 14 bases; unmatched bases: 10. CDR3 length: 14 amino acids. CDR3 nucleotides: TGTGCCAGCAGCTCAACTAGCGGGAGCTTATTGGAGTTCTTC. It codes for CASSSTSGSLLEFF.

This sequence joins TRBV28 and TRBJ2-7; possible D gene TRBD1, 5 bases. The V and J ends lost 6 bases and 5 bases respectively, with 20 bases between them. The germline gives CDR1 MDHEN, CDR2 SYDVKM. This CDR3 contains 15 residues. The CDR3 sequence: CASRILGQGFNEQYF. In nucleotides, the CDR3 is TGTGCCAGCAGAATCTTGGGGCAGGGCTTTAACGAGCAGTACTTC.